This paragraph reports one T cell receptor beta chain. Per the original data handling: Researchers report that nucleated cell counts were estimated from reference gene primer amplification. Assay: immunoSEQ multiplex PCR; the TCRdb copy retains only in-frame clones and omits some. That table gives V, J and clone size, and the DNA gave D and trimming. The sample lists approximately 100,000 clones; 70% to 90% were seen once. This sample is part of a study of blood T cell repertoires in COVID-19. Sequenced: peripheral blood. The TCR comes from a human donor in a cohort sampled during active COVID-19.

The CDR3 region has the DNA TGCAGCGTTGGGGCGGGGGAGCAGTACTTC. Its translation is CSVGAGEQYF. The V gene is TRBV29-1, the J gene TRBJ2-7, with D possibly TRBD2 on 6 matching bases. Per the germline V gene, CDR1 is SQVTM and CDR2 is ANQGSEA. CDR3 length: 10 residues. The germline V and J ends were trimmed by 4 bases and 7 bases, with 8 bases remaining between them.